This TCR beta chain was profiled in a study of tumor-infiltrating lymphocytes in localized non-small cell lung cancer. Study outcomes and limitations: Different pieces of the same tissue went to different assays, confounding technical variation with intratumor heterogeneity.

Clones were sequenced by immunoSEQ multiplex PCR, and TCRdb holds only the in-frame ones, with some missing. The data hold 21,000 or so clones, with more than 75% observed a single time. From germline, CDR1 is SGHTA and CDR2 FQGNSA. The CDR3 totals 16 residues. V lost 1 base and J 5 bases, leaving 16 bases between the germline ends. A note on this clone: What it recognizes is unknown.

The clonotype comes from a human donor with non-small cell lung cancer. The rearrangement uses TRBV7-2 and TRBJ2-3; D is ambiguous. The sequencing sample was made of lung tumor tissue. DNA of the CDR3: TGTGCCAGCAGCTTAGGCCTGCCAAACACGGTAGATACGCAGTATTTT. Protein product: CASSLGLPNTVDTQYF.